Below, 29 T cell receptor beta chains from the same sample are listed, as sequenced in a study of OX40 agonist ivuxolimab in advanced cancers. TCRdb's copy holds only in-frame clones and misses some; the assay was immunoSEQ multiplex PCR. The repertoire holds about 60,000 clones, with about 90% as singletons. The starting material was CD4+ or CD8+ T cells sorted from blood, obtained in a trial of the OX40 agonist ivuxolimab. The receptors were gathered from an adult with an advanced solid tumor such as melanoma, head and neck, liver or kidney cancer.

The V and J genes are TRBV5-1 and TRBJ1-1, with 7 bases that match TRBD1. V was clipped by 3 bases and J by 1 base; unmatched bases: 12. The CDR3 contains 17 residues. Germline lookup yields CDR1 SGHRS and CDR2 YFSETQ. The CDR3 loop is CASSWGLLQGTNTEAFF. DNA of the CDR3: TGCGCCAGCAGCTGGGGATTACTACAGGGGACGAACACTGAAGCTTTCTTT. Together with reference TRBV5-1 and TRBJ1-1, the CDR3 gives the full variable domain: KAGVTQTPRYLIKTRGQQVTLSCSPISGHRSVSWYQQTPGQGLQFLFEYFSETQRNKGNFPGRFSGRQFSNSRSEMNVSTLELGDSALYLCASSWGLLQGTNTEAFFGQGTRLTVV.

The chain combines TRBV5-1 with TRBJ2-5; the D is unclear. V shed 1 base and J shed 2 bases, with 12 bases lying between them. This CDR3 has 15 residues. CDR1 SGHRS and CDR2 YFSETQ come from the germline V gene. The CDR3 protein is CASSLIANYQETQYF. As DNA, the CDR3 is TGCGCCAGCAGCTTGATAGCCAATTATCAAGAGACCCAGTACTTC.

This chain's CDR3 is CASSSPQNSYEQYF. In DNA, the CDR3 is TGTGCCAGCAGTTCTCCGCAGAATTCCTACGAGCAGTACTTC. The chain recombines TRBV2 with TRBJ2-7; D unresolved. The CDR3 is 14 residues long. Germline values: CDR1 SNHLY, CDR2 FYNNEI. Trimming took off 5 bases at V and 1 base at J, with 12 bases between the two ends. Full variable domain (outside the CDR3, taken from reference TRBV2 and TRBJ2-7): EPEVTQTPSHQVTQMGQEVILRCVPISNHLYFYWYRQILGQKVEFLVSFYNNEISEKSEIFDDQFSVERPDGSNFTLKIRSTKLEDSAMYFCASSSPQNSYEQYFGPGTRLTVT.

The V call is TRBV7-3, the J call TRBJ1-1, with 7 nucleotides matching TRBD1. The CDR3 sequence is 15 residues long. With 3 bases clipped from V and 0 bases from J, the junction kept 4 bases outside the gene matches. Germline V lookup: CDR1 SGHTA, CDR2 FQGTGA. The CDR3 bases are TGTGCCAGCAGCTTTGCAGGGGGGATGAACACTGAAGCTTTCTTT. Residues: CASSFAGGMNTEAFF.

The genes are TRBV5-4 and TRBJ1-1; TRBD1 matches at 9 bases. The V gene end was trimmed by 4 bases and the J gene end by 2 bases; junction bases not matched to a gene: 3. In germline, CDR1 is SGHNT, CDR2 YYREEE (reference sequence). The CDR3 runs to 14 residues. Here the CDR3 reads CASSLQGANTEAFF. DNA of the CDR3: TGTGCCAGCAGCCTACAGGGGGCAAACACTGAAGCTTTCTTT.

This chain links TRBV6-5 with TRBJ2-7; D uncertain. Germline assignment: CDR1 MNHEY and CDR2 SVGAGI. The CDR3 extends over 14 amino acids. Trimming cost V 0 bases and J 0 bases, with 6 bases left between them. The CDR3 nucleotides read TGTGCCAGCAGTTACTCCAGGAGCTCCTACGAGCAGTACTTC. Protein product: CASSYSRSSYEQYF.

CDR3 nucleotide sequence: TGTGCCAGCAGCTTAGTGGGCCGGGGGCAGCTATACGAGCAGTACTTC. Amino acids: CASSLVGRGQLYEQYF. This chain links TRBV7-6 with TRBJ2-7; either TRBD1 or TRBD2 may supply D (6 bases each). V was trimmed by 1 base and J by 4 bases, leaving 17 bases between them. The CDR3 consists of 16 residues. CDR1 SGHVS and CDR2 FNYEAQ come from the germline V gene.

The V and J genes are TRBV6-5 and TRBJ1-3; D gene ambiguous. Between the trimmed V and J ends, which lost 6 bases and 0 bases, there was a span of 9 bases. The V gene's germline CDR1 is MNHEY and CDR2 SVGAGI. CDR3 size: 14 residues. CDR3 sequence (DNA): TGTGCCAGCAGACCTATAAGCTCTGGAAACACCATATATTTT. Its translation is CASRPISSGNTIYF.

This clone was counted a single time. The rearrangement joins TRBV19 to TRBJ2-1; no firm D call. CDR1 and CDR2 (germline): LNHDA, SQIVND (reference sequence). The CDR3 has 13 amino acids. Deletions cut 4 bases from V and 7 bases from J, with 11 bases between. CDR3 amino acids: CASSNSVANEQFF. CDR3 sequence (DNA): TGTGCCAGTAGTAATTCAGTGGCGAATGAGCAGTTCTTC.

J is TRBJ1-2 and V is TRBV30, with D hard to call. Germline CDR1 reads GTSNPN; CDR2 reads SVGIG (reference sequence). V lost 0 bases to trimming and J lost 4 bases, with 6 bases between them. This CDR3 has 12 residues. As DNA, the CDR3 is TGTGCCTGGAGTGTCAGGAGCTATGGCTACACCTTC. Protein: CAWSVRSYGYTF.

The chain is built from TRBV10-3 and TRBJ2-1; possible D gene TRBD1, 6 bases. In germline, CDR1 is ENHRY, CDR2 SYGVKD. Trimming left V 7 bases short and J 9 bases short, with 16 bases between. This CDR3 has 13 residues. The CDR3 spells CAITPGTPGEQFF. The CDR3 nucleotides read TGTGCCATCACCCCTGGGACACCCGGTGAGCAGTTCTTC.

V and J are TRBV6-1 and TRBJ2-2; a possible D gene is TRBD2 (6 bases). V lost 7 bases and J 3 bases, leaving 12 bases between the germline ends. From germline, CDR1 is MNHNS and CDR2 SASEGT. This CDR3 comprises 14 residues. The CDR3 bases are TGTGCCAGCACCTTAACGGGGGACACCGGGGAGCTGTTTTTT. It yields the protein CASTLTGDTGELFF.

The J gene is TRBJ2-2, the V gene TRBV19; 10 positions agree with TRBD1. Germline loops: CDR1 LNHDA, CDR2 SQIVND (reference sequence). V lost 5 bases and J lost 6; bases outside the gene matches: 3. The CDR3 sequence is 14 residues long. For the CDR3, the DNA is TGTGCCAGTAGTCGGGACAGGGGAGCCGGGGAGCTGTTTTTT. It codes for CASSRDRGAGELFF. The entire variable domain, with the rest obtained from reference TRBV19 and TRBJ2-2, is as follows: DGGITQSPKYLFRKEGQNVTLSCEQNLNHDAMYWYRQDPGQGLRLIYYSQIVNDFQKGDIAEGYSVSREKKESFPLTVTSAQKNPTAFYLCASSRDRGAGELFFGEGSRLTVL.

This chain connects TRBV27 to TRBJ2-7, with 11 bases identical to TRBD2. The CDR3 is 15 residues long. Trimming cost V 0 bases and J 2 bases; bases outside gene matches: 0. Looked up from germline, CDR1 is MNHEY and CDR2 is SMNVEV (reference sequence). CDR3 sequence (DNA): TGTGCCAGCAGTTTATCACTAGCGGGAGCCTACGAGCAGTACTTC. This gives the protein CASSLSLAGAYEQYF.

The DNA for the CDR3 is TGTGCCAGCAGCTTGCGAGACAGTGACGAGCAGTACTTC. It translates to CASSLRDSDEQYF. This chain uses TRBV5-4 with TRBJ2-7; D possibly corresponds to TRBD1 (5 bases). V lost 1 base, J lost 5 bases, and 10 bases lay in between. Germline loops: CDR1 SGHNT, CDR2 YYREEE (reference sequence). This CDR3 spans 13 amino acids.

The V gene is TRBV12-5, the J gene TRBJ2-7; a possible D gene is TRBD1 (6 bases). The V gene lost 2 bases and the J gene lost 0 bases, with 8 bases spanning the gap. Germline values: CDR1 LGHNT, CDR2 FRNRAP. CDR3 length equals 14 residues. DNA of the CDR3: TGTGCTAGTGGTTTGTCCAGGGGCTCCTACGAGCAGTACTTC. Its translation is CASGLSRGSYEQYF.

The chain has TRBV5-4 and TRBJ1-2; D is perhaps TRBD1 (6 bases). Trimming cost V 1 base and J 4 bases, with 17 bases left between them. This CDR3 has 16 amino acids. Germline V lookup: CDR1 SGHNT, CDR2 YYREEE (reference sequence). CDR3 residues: CASSLPTAGGGYGYTF. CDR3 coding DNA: TGTGCCAGCAGCTTGCCCACTGCGGGGGGCGGCTATGGCTACACCTTC. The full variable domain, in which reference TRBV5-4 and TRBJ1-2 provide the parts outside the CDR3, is ETGVTQSPTHLIKTRGQQVTLRCSSQSGHNTVSWYQQALGQGPQFIFQYYREEENGRGNFPPRFSGLQFPNYSSELNVNALELDDSALYLCASSLPTAGGGYGYTFGSGTRLTVV.

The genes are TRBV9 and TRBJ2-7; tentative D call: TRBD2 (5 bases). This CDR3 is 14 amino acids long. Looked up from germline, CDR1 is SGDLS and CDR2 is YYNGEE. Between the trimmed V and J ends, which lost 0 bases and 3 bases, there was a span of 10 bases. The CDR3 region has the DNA TGTGCCAGCAGCGTAGAGCCGGGAAACTACGAGCAGTACTTC. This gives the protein CASSVEPGNYEQYF.

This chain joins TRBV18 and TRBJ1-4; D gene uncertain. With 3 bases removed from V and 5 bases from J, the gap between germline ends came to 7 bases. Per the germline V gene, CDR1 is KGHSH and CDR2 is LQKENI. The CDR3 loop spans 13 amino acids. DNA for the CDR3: TGTGCCAGCTCACCCGGGAGAAATGAAAAACTGTTTTTT. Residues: CASSPGRNEKLFF.

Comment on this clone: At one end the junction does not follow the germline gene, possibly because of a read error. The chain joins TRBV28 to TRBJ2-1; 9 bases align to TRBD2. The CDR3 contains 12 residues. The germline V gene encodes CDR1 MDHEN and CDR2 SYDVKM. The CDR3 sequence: CASSSGLASWVF. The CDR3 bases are TGTGCCAGCAGTTCCGGACTAGCGTCATGGGTCTTC.

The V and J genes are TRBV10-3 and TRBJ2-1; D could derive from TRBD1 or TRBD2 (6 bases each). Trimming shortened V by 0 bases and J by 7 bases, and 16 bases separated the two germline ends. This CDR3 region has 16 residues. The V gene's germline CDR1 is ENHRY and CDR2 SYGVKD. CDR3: CAISESVGGGWNEQFF. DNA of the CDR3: TGTGCCATCAGTGAGTCAGTCGGGGGCGGATGGAATGAGCAGTTCTTC.

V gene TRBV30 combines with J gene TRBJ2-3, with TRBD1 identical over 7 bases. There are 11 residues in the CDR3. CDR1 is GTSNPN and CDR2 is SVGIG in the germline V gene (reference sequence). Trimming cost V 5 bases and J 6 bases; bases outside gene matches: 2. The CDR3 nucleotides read TGTGCCTGGGCCAGGGGGGATACGCAGTATTTT. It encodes CAWARGDTQYF.

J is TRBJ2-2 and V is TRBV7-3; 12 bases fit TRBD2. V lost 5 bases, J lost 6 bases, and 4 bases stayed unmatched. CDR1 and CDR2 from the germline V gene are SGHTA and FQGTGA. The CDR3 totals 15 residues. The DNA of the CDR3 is TGTGCCAGCAGCAGGACTAGCGGGGAGGCCGGGGAGCTGTTTTTT. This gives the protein CASSRTSGEAGELFF.

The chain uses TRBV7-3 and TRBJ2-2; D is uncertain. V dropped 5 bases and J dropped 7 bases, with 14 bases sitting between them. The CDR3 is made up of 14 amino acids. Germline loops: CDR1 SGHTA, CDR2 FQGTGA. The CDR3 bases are TGTGCCAGCAGCCTCGTCGCAGCCGACGGGGAGCTGTTTTTT. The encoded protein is CASSLVAADGELFF.

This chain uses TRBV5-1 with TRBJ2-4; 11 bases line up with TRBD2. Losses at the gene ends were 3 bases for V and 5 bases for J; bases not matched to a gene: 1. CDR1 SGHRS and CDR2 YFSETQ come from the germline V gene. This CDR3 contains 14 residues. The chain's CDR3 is CASSSLAGENIQYF. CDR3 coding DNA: TGCGCCAGCAGCTCACTAGCGGGAGAAAACATTCAGTACTTC.

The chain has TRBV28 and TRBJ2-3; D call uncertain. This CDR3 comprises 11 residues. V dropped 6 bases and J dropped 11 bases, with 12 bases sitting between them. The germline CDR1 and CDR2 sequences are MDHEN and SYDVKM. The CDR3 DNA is TGTGCCAGCAGGGATGTGGGCGGGCAGTATTTT. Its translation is CASRDVGGQYF.

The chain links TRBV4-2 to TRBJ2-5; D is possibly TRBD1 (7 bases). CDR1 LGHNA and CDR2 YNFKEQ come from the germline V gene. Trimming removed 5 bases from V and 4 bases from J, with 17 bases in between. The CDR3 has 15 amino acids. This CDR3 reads CASSSDNQGGETQYF. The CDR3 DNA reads TGTGCCAGCAGCTCAGACAACCAGGGGGGAGAGACCCAGTACTTC.

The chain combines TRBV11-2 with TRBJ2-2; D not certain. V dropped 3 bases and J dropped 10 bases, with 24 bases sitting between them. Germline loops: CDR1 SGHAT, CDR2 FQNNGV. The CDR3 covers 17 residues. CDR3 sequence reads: CASSFGTGLLVGAELFF. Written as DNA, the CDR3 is TGTGCCAGCAGCTTCGGCACGGGCCTCCTGGTGGGTGCGGAGCTGTTTTTT. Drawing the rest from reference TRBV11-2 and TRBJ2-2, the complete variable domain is EAGVAQSPRYKIIEKRQSVAFWCNPISGHATLYWYQQILGQGPKLLIQFQNNGVVDDSQLPKDRFSAERLKGVDSTLKIQPAKLEDSAVYLCASSFGTGLLVGAELFFGEGSRLTVL.

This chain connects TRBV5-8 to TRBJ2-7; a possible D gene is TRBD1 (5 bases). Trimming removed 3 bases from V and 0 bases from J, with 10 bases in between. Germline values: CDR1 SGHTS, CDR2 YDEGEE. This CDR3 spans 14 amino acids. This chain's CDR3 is CASSWGDTSYEQYF. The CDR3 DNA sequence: TGTGCCAGCAGCTGGGGCGACACCTCCTACGAGCAGTACTTC.